This T cell receptor (beta chain) came from a study of blood T cell repertoires in COVID-19. For the study at large: T cells, B-cell-depleted T cells, or PBMCs provided the cDNA or gDNA that served as material.

Concerning this clone: The sample contains more than one DNA sequence encoding this CDR3.

Sequencing used immunoSEQ multiplex PCR; TCRdb keeps in-frame clones, though not all of them. The repertoire holds some 150,000 clones, 65% to 85% seen once, with approximately 15% in the top ten. This TCR was sampled from a woman at least 80 years old with acute or convalescent COVID-19. Sequencing used peripheral blood.

DNA of the CDR3: TGTGCCAGCAGCCTCTCGAGCAATCAGCCCCAGCATTTT. Encoded protein: CASSLSSNQPQHF. The chain is built from TRBV7-2 and TRBJ1-5; D unclear. Germline V CDR1 and CDR2: SGHTA, FQGNSA. CDR3 length equals 13 residues. The V end lost 5 bases, the J end lost 1 base, and 6 bases lay between the germline ends.